What follows are 10 T cell receptor beta chains derived from one specimen sequenced in a study of human T cells and chemical hapten exposure. As to time point: patch test 1, 2 weeks after DPC sensitization. Indicated treatment: therapeutic diphenylcyclopropenone sensitization with weekly scalp DPC. MiXCR, run by TCRdb on the RACE reads, gives a single entry per CDR3 protein. The profile shows some 350,000 distinct CDR3 sequences, approximately 6.3% of them singletons. The sample here was whole blood, taken in connection with sensitization to the hapten diphenylcyclopropenone (DPC). These receptors all stem from a woman aged 18-30 years with alopecia areata. Some clones in this sample may be carry-over from other donors' samples.

This clonotype appeared many times. This chain uses TRBV12-3 or TRBV12-4 with TRBJ2-3, with a weak D call TRBD1 (5 bases). CDR3 length: 14 amino acids. Trimming removed 7 bases at V and 6 bases at J, with 17 bases between. CDR3 DNA: TGTGCCAGCACCCTAGACAGTGTTGGGGATACGCAGTATTTT. Residues: CASTLDSVGDTQYF.

This clonotype appeared many times. CDR3 sequence: CASSQDSPTVSSSGANVLTF. In DNA, the CDR3 is TGTGCCAGCAGCCAAGATTCACCCACAGTCTCAAGCTCTGGGGCCAACGTCCTGACTTTC. The chain uses TRBV3-1 and TRBJ2-6, with D uncertain. The CDR3 covers 20 residues. Deletions cut 0 bases from V and 0 bases from J, with 18 bases between. Germline CDR1 and CDR2: LGHDT and YNNKEL (reference sequence).

The chain carries TRBV7-8 and TRBJ2-5; D unclear. Trimming cost V 1 base and J 6 bases, with 12 bases left between them. The CDR3 has 14 amino acids. CDR1 is SGHVS, CDR2 FQNEAQ, per germline. In DNA form, the CDR3 reads TGTGCCAGCAGCTTAGTGGCTCACGAGAAGACCCAGTACTTC. Amino acids: CASSLVAHEKTQYF.

This clonotype was detected only a few times. The chain joins TRBV6-1 to TRBJ1-2; D not certain. Trimming shortened V by 4 bases and J by 3 bases, and 15 bases separated the two germline ends. The V gene's germline CDR1 is MNHNS and CDR2 SASEGT. The CDR3 runs 15 residues. CDR3 region: CASSGAEHRHYGYTF. CDR3 DNA: TGTGCCAGCAGTGGGGCTGAGCACAGACACTATGGCTACACCTTC.

Many counts were recorded for this clonotype. The V call is TRBV6-2 or TRBV6-3, the J call TRBJ2-4, with unresolved D. The CDR3 has 15 amino acids. Trimming removed 6 bases at V and 1 base at J, with 13 bases between. Germline V gene data show CDR1 as MNHEY and CDR2 as SVGEGT. The CDR3 nucleotides are TGTGCCAGCAGCCGATATGTAGGGGCCAAAAACATTCAGTACTTC. It codes for CASSRYVGAKNIQYF.

A few counts support this clonotype. V usage is TRBV7-9 and J usage is TRBJ2-3; TRBD1 might be the D (5 bases). The CDR3 has 14 residues. Germline assignment: CDR1 SEHNR and CDR2 FQNEAQ (reference sequence). Trimming left V 1 base short and J 10 bases short, with 15 bases between. The CDR3 region has the DNA TGTGCCAGCAGCTTAGGCAGGGCCGCCGATGCGCAGTATTTT. It yields the protein CASSLGRAADAQYF.

V gene TRBV28 combines with J gene TRBJ2-7, with 11 bases fitting TRBD2. V lost 6 bases and J lost 3; bases outside the gene matches: 13. CDR1 and CDR2 (germline): MDHEN, SYDVKM. The CDR3 sequence is 17 residues long. The CDR3 DNA is TGTGCCAGCAGCTCTCCCCCCGGGACTAGCGGACACTACGAGCAGTACTTC. As protein: CASSSPPGTSGHYEQYF.

The chain uses TRBV12-3 or TRBV12-4 and TRBJ1-1; D is unclear. The CDR3 length is 15 residues. The V end lost 1 base, the J end lost 1 base, and 10 bases lay between the germline ends. This CDR3 is CASSLDSHPNTEAFF. The DNA for the CDR3 is TGTGCCAGCAGTTTAGACAGCCACCCGAACACTGAAGCTTTCTTT.

The chain uses TRBV27 and TRBJ1-6, with D possibly matching TRBD1 (6 bases). The length of the CDR3 is 15 residues. V dropped 5 bases and J dropped 6 bases, with 14 bases sitting between them. Germline assignment: CDR1 MNHEY and CDR2 SMNVEV (reference sequence). The CDR3 bases are TGTGCCAGCAGTACCCTTGGACAGCTTAATTCACCCCTCCACTTT. It translates to CASSTLGQLNSPLHF.

This clonotype was seen a handful of times. The chain has TRBV13 and TRBJ1-1; no clear D. Germline CDR1 PRHDT, CDR2 FYEKMQ (reference sequence). With 6 bases removed from V and 0 bases from J, the gap between germline ends came to 14 bases. This CDR3 is 15 amino acids long. The CDR3 region is CASRSPRTLNTEAFF. The CDR3 DNA reads TGTGCCAGCAGAAGTCCGAGGACCCTGAACACTGAAGCTTTCTTT.